Reported below is one TCR beta chain. Which antigen it targets is not known. No base quality values were provided; no much bigger clone lies one nucleotide off. V is pared back by 6 bases and J by 7 bases, with 10 bases lying between the germline termini. From cysteine to phenylalanine, the CDR3 is 12 amino acids long. The kept DNA is CDR3 alone, 36 bases in frame from the first base. As encoded in the germline V gene (reference sequence), CDR1 is LNHDA while CDR2 is SQIVND. Using the deep immunoSEQ assay, TCR CDR3 regions were amplified from genomic DNA by multiplex PCR. Genomic DNA extracted from each cell subset was distributed evenly over all wells of several immunoSEQ 96-well plates, and each plate served as one replicate. Each replicate PCR for sorted subsets received about 200 ng genomic DNA, equal to roughly 30,000 T cell genomes. Purified libraries were quantified with a Qubit 3.0 fluorometer, sized on a Bioanalyzer 2100, and re-quantified with the KAPA Library Quantification kit. Every immunoSEQ 96-well plate was sequenced on a dedicated single-read 150-cycle Illumina NextSeq 550 flow cell. Turning to the authors' computational methods: The immunoSEQ output contained only junctional sequences without quality scores, so filtering could not match that applied to full-length reads. Sequences were annotated with PyIR, a Python wrapper for IgBLAST v1.9, using IMGT germline references to assign V/J genes and CDR3. Reads were filtered out if the reads had weak V/J assignments (E-value above 1e-6), no CDR3, stop codons, out-of-frame junctions, or ambiguous translated residues. V3J clonotypes were defined by identical inferred V gene, J gene, and CDR3 amino acid sequence. Percentage overlap between repertoires was calculated by dividing the number of shared unique clonotypes by the size of the smaller repertoire. Richness of each repertoire was evaluated using RTK rarefaction, the Chao1 estimator, and Recon v2.1 estimates of unobserved clonotypes. For all TCRbeta clonotypes obtained by the gDNA method from several donors, generation probabilities were computed with OLGA. TCRdb provides this immuneACCESS table in a form limited to in-frame rearrangements. Some clones are lacking; in checked studies, under half of them reflect an unresolved V gene, and why the rest are absent is not known. For V, J and clone size, that table is used; D and trimming come from the DNA. The sample data list some 2.1 million clones, and 85% to 95% of these were observed just once. More than 0.1% of the sample comes from the top ten.

The sample originates from a study of shared clonotypes between healthy human individuals (dated by TCRdb to 2018 to 2021). For the study in its entirety: Two women and three men aged 18 to 49 years were included in the cohort. For each donor, CD4 naive and CD4 memory were each run on three plates, CD8 naive on two plates, and CD8 memory on one plate. To estimate repertoire size and how much clonotypes are shared between individuals, the study performed deep sequencing of blood TCR repertoires from five healthy adults. Different laboratories and diverse techniques were used to prepare libraries and sequence TCR repertoires, to increase sequencing depth and limit assay-specific biases. Each donor's leukapheresis produced roughly between roughly 0.9 and 8.9 billion PBMCs.

What the authors observed across the whole study: Naive subsets generally had larger estimated clonotype richness than memory subsets did. Rarefaction of sorted-subset datasets indicated incomplete sequencing despite the large sequencing depth. Pairwise subsampling led to the expectation that sequencing depth would affect the degree of clonotype sharing among donors. Sampling was restricted to blood, and TCR repertoires in tissue are likely to differ from TCR repertoires in blood. Approximately 4.8% of naive CD4, more than 3% of naive CD8, roughly 2.4% of memory CD4, and approximately 0.39% of memory CD8 clonotypes were shared across a few donors. The genetic and exposure-history diversity represented was limited by the small number of donors. Compared with non-shared clonotypes, clonotypes shared by all four sorted-subset donors had higher generation probabilities.

Donors were healthy HIV-negative adults with no recently reported acute infections or vaccinations. Every donor was a Caucasian adult living in Nashville, Tennessee, USA. Magnetic negative selection was used to enrich CD4+ T cells, after which naive cells were positively selected on CD45RA and the negative fraction became the memory subset. Blood was collected by leukapheresis, and PBMCs were isolated by Ficoll-Histopaque density gradient centrifugation and then cryopreserved in liquid nitrogen vapor phase. Analytical flow cytometry was used to check the purity and quantity of every magnetically sorted T cell population. Genomic DNA was isolated from every sorted fraction and measured by UV absorbance on a Nanodrop 2000c.

Specimen: naive CD4+ T cells sorted from blood. The cell subset or site label here, explained by the study, means: CD45RA+ positively selected. The chain is assembled from TRBV19 and TRBJ1-3; too little of a D gene remains to name it. This TCR came from a man aged 18 to 30 in good health. The DNA sequence is as follows: TGTGCCAGTAGCCTATCGAGGAACACCATATATTTT. Its amino acids are CASSLSRNTIYF.